Following are 32 T cell receptor beta chains from one sample sequenced in a study of T cell responses to AZD1222 COVID-19 vaccine. Data came from immunoSEQ multiplex PCR; TCRdb stores just in-frame clones and leaves some out. In the table there are roughly 130,000 clones, 85% to 90% of which are singletons. The sequenced sample was peripheral blood, obtained on day 0 of AZD1222 vaccination. These receptors were collected from an adult in good health.

The chain is built from TRBV28 and TRBJ1-2; 7 positions match TRBD1. The trim removed 7 bases at V and 6 bases at J, leaving 11 bases unmatched. Germline V CDR1 and CDR2: MDHEN, SYDVKM. The CDR3 covers 14 residues. The CDR3 loop is CASIRTGVANGYTF. The CDR3 nucleotides read TGTGCCAGCATCCGAACAGGGGTCGCTAATGGCTACACCTTC.

The chain combines TRBV5-4 with TRBJ1-1; 9 bases are a match to TRBD1. The CDR3 runs 14 residues. V lost 2 bases, J lost 5 bases, and 4 bases stayed unmatched. Germline loops: CDR1 SGHNT, CDR2 YYREEE (reference sequence). This chain's CDR3 is CASSFPGQGTEAFF. CDR3 nucleotides: TGTGCCAGCAGCTTTCCGGGACAGGGTACTGAAGCTTTCTTT.

The rearrangement links TRBV2 to TRBJ1-5; 7 bases line up with TRBD1. The CDR3 length is 16 residues. Germline-derived CDR1 and CDR2 are SNHLY and FYNNEI. Unmatched junction bases numbered 9, after V lost 4 bases and J lost 3 bases. The CDR3 bases are TGTGCCAGCAGTGCTCTTAAGACAGGGCTCAATCAGCCCCAGCATTTT. Protein: CASSALKTGLNQPQHF.

The CDR3 region is CASSFGGTEAFF. The CDR3 nucleotides are TGTGCCAGCAGCTTCGGAGGCACTGAAGCTTTCTTT. The genes are TRBV13 and TRBJ1-1; no reliable D call. Germline values: CDR1 PRHDT, CDR2 FYEKMQ (reference sequence). The CDR3 totals 12 residues. Deletions cut 3 bases from V and 4 bases from J, with 6 bases between.

The J gene is TRBJ2-3, the V gene TRBV29-1; a weak D match, TRBD1 (6 bases). The germline gives CDR1 SQVTM, CDR2 ANQGSEA. Trimming stripped 5 bases from V and 3 bases from J, with 9 bases between. CDR3 length: 12 residues. The CDR3 reads CSVIQGTDTQYF. CDR3 bases: TGCAGCGTTATTCAGGGGACAGATACGCAGTATTTT.

The chain carries TRBV11-2 and TRBJ1-2, with 7 bases aligning to TRBD1. Germline CDR1 and CDR2: SGHAT and FQNNGV. The CDR3 has 15 amino acids. J gave up 5 bases and V 5 bases, and 11 bases lay outside the gene matches. CDR3 nucleotide sequence: TGTGCCAGCAGCGGAACCAGGGGGAACCGATATGGCTACACCTTC. Protein: CASSGTRGNRYGYTF.

J is TRBJ1-2 and V is TRBV5-8; D gene unclear. V shed 6 bases and J shed 4 bases, with 16 bases lying between them. This CDR3 comprises 14 residues. The germline CDR1 and CDR2 sequences are SGHTS and YDEGEE. Here the CDR3 DNA reads TGTGCCAGCATAAAGGAGGAGATCGGCTATGGCTACACCTTC. As protein: CASIKEEIGYGYTF.

This chain links TRBV19 with TRBJ2-3, with D maybe TRBD1 (5 bases). CDR1 is LNHDA, CDR2 SQIVND, per germline (reference sequence). Deletions cut 6 bases from V and 4 bases from J, with 11 bases between. This CDR3 contains 13 residues. CDR3 sequence (DNA): TGTGCCAGTAGCAGGGTCCCCGCAGATACGCAGTATTTT. Its protein is CASSRVPADTQYF.

The chain recombines TRBV27 with TRBJ1-3, with TRBD1 matching 7 bases. The CDR3 is 16 amino acids. V dropped 0 bases and J dropped 4; count of bases not matched to a gene: 6. Looked up from germline, CDR1 is MNHEY and CDR2 is SMNVEV (reference sequence). Here the CDR3 reads CASSLSRPGQGNTIYF. CDR3 coding DNA: TGTGCCAGCAGTTTATCCCGCCCGGGACAGGGAAACACCATATATTTT.

The chain combines TRBV6-5 with TRBJ1-5, with D uncertain. The CDR3 runs 15 residues. Trimming stripped 2 bases from V and 0 bases from J, with 8 bases between. CDR1 is MNHEY and CDR2 is SVGAGI in the germline V gene. CDR3 sequence reads: CASSYGRYSNQPQHF. The CDR3 nucleotides are TGTGCCAGCAGTTACGGCAGGTATAGCAATCAGCCCCAGCATTTT.

The chain couples TRBV2 to TRBJ2-7; 9 positions agree with TRBD2. Unmatched junction bases numbered 5, after V lost 10 bases and J lost 1 base. This CDR3 contains 13 residues. Germline CDR1 and CDR2: SNHLY and FYNNEI. The CDR3 nucleotides are TGTGCCACCGTGCGGGGGGGGTCCTACGAGCAGTACTTC. Its translation is CATVRGGSYEQYF.

This rearrangement joins TRBV2 to TRBJ2-3; D uncertain. The germline CDR1 and CDR2 sequences are SNHLY and FYNNEI. This CDR3 is 14 amino acids long. V shed 5 bases and J shed 1 base, with 10 bases lying between them. The CDR3 nucleotides are TGTGCCAGCAGTCCCAAGGGTGGCACAGATACGCAGTATTTT. Translating gives CASSPKGGTDTQYF.

This chain uses TRBV27 with TRBJ1-5; 7 bases match TRBD1. This CDR3 spans 18 amino acids. Germline V gene lookup returns CDR1 MNHEY and CDR2 SMNVEV (reference sequence). V trimming: 0 bases; J trimming: 0 bases; junction bases outside the gene matches: 8. The CDR3 DNA reads as TGTGCCAGCAGTTTATCGTGGGACAGCTATGATAGCAATCAGCCCCAGCATTTT. As protein: CASSLSWDSYDSNQPQHF.

The chain joins TRBV7-9 to TRBJ2-1; the D is unclear. V lost 5 bases and J 4 bases, leaving 15 bases between the germline ends. The CDR3 length is 15 residues. Germline V gives CDR1 SEHNR, CDR2 FQNEAQ (reference sequence). CDR3 nucleotide sequence: TGTGCCAGCAGCCCTGACTTAGATGCGTACAATGAGCAGTTCTTC. Translating it yields CASSPDLDAYNEQFF.

The chain employs TRBV12-5 and TRBJ1-1; possibly TRBD1 for D (6 bases). Looked up from germline, CDR1 is LGHNT and CDR2 is FRNRAP. The CDR3 consists of 18 residues. Between the trimmed V and J ends, which lost 3 bases and 1 base, there was a span of 21 bases. The CDR3 sequence: CASGFSLGGRMGNTEAFF. The CDR3 DNA is TGTGCTAGTGGTTTTTCTTTAGGGGGGCGGATGGGGAACACTGAAGCTTTCTTT.

The chain links TRBV5-1 to TRBJ2-5; the D gene is possibly TRBD2 (6 bases). CDR1 is SGHRS and CDR2 is YFSETQ in the germline V gene. This CDR3 is 15 amino acids long. Trimming took 6 bases from V and 5 from J, leaving 20 bases between them. This CDR3 reads CASNLGGLYTETQYF. The CDR3 bases are TGCGCCAGCAACCTCGGGGGTTTGTATACCGAGACCCAGTACTTC.

This clone was counted a few times. The rearrangement uses TRBV11-2 and TRBJ2-1; D is ambiguous. The germline CDR1 and CDR2 sequences are SGHAT and FQNNGV. Trimming shortened V by 5 bases and J by 7 bases, and 18 bases separated the two germline ends. CDR3 length: 15 residues. CDR3 nucleotides: TGTGCCAGCAGCACCTCCACGGGTCGAGAGAATGAGCAGTTCTTC. Protein product: CASSTSTGRENEQFF.

The chain combines TRBV21-1 with TRBJ1-2; the DNA was not compared with TRBD1, the D call given in the table. TRBV21-1 is reported as a pseudogene. The CDR3 runs to 16 residues. The CDR3: CASSKKGRQGHHGYTF. The CDR3 nucleotides are TGTGCCAGCAGCAAAAAAGGGAGACAGGGCCACCATGGCTACACCTTC.

V is TRBV27 and J is TRBJ2-1; 8 bases fit TRBD2. After removal of 8 bases from V and 6 bases from J, the junction contained 12 bases not matched to a gene. This CDR3 region has 15 residues. Germline assignment: CDR1 MNHEY and CDR2 SMNVEV (reference sequence). This chain's CDR3 is CASEERGRTPNEQFF. For the CDR3, the DNA is TGTGCCAGCGAGGAGCGGGGGAGGACCCCCAATGAGCAGTTCTTC.

The CDR3 protein is CASSQEPREGSGGSSYNEQFF. The CDR3 DNA reads as TGTGCCAGCAGCCAAGAACCCCGGGAGGGTAGCGGCGGGTCCTCCTACAATGAGCAGTTCTTC. The chain uses TRBV3-1 (or the pseudogene TRBV3-2) and TRBJ2-1, with TRBD2 identical over 8 bases. The J segment lost 0 bases and the V segment lost 0 bases, leaving 16 bases of the junction unmatched. Germline values: CDR1 LGHDT, CDR2 YNNKEL (reference sequence). The CDR3 length is 21 residues.

As DNA, the CDR3 is TGTGCCAGCACCCAAGGCCGGGGCCTTCGTCGCGCTTTCTTT. It yields the protein CASTQGRGLRRAFF. This chain connects TRBV7-8 to TRBJ1-1; tentatively, D is TRBD1 (5 bases). Trimming removed 7 bases at V and 11 bases at J, with 23 bases between. Looked up from germline, CDR1 is SGHVS and CDR2 is FQNEAQ. The CDR3 runs to 14 residues.

This chain uses TRBV28 with TRBJ1-1, with a weak D call TRBD1 (5 bases). V gave up 6 bases and J gave up 0 bases, with 11 bases separating them. CDR1 is MDHEN and CDR2 is SYDVKM in the germline V gene. The CDR3 is 14 residues long. The CDR3 DNA follows: TGTGCCAGCAGCCGGGGGGACTTGAACACTGAAGCTTTCTTT. Translation: CASSRGDLNTEAFF.

V usage is TRBV6-5 and J usage is TRBJ2-7; D gene unclear. Germline V CDR1 and CDR2: MNHEY, SVGAGI. The CDR3 sequence is 11 residues long. V was shortened by 11 bases and J by 2 bases, with 10 bases between the two germline ends. The CDR3 DNA reads TGTGCCGCGGCTCTCCCCTACGAGCAGTACTTC. It specifies CAAALPYEQYF.

The chain uses TRBV5-8 and TRBJ1-1, with unresolved D. CDR1 and CDR2 from the germline V gene are SGHTS and YDEGEE. The CDR3 sequence is 16 residues long. V lost 7 bases to trimming and J lost 0 bases, with 19 bases between them. The CDR3 DNA is TGTGCCAGCTCCCGTGGTCGGCAAATCATGAACACTGAAGCTTTCTTT. Residues: CASSRGRQIMNTEAFF.

The chain combines TRBV6-2 or TRBV6-3 with TRBJ2-7, with D perhaps matching TRBD1 (5 bases). From germline, CDR1 is MNHEY and CDR2 SVGEGT. The CDR3 consists of 15 residues. Trimming cost V 6 bases and J 6 bases, with 21 bases left between them. The CDR3 spells CASRPSPGQGSEQYF. In DNA form, the CDR3 reads TGTGCCAGCAGACCTAGTCCCGGCCAGGGATCCGAGCAGTACTTC.

This clone was seen more than once but under ten times. The gene calls are TRBV7-2 and TRBJ1-6; D ambiguous. Germline CDR1 reads SGHTA; CDR2 reads FQGNSA. The CDR3 is 15 residues long. V was clipped by 4 bases and J by 4 bases, with 11 bases between them. The CDR3 DNA reads TGTGCCAGCAGCTCGGGCCCGGGGTATAATTCACCCCTCCACTTT. Residues: CASSSGPGYNSPLHF.

CDR3 region: CASSYLAGVQETQYF. Written as DNA, the CDR3 is TGTGCCAGCAGTTACCTAGCGGGAGTCCAAGAGACCCAGTACTTC. The chain employs TRBV6-2 or TRBV6-3 and TRBJ2-5; 10 positions agree with TRBD2. Germline V gives CDR1 MNHEY, CDR2 SVGEGT. V lost 2 bases to trimming and J lost 1 base; unmatched junction nucleotides: 1. CDR3 size: 15 residues.

This clone was seen just once. The same CDR3 can be traced to other DNA sequences in this sample. V gene TRBV27 combines with J gene TRBJ2-3, with no clear D. This CDR3 contains 13 residues. The V end was cut by 0 bases, the J end by 0 bases, with 1 base between. Germline-derived CDR1 and CDR2 are MNHEY and SMNVEV (reference sequence). The CDR3 loop is CASSLSSTDTQYF. CDR3 DNA: TGTGCCAGCAGTTTATCCAGCACAGATACGCAGTATTTT.

This sequence joins TRBV19 and TRBJ1-1; 11 positions match TRBD1. This CDR3 is 17 amino acids long. Looked up from germline, CDR1 is LNHDA and CDR2 is SQIVND (reference sequence). V lost 3 bases to trimming and J lost 1 base; unmatched junction nucleotides: 7. The CDR3 DNA follows: TGTGCCAGTAGTATCCGGACAGGGGGCTTTAAGAACACTGAAGCTTTCTTT. Translating it yields CASSIRTGGFKNTEAFF.

V and J are TRBV25-1 and TRBJ1-1; D is uncertain. Per germline, CDR1 MGHDK and CDR2 SYGVNS. V was shortened by 11 bases and J by 4 bases, with 8 bases between the two germline ends. This CDR3 is 10 amino acids long. In DNA, the CDR3 is TGTGCCTCCGGGAGCACTGAAGCTTTCTTT. Translating gives CASGSTEAFF.

V gene TRBV11-2 combines with J gene TRBJ2-2; D unresolved. The CDR3 is made up of 13 amino acids. V was trimmed by 4 bases and J by 6 bases, leaving 9 bases between them. Per the germline V gene, CDR1 is SGHAT and CDR2 is FQNNGV. DNA for the CDR3: TGTGCCAGCAGCTCGGTTGGGGCCGGGGAGCTGTTTTTT. Translated: CASSSVGAGELFF.

The J gene is TRBJ1-2, the V gene TRBV7-9; D not resolved. The germline CDR1 and CDR2 sequences are SEHNR and FQNEAQ (reference sequence). The CDR3 is 13 amino acids. Trimming stripped 5 bases from V and 6 bases from J, with 13 bases between. The CDR3 DNA is TGTGCCAGCAGCCCCCCCGGCGGGCATGGCTACACCTTC. This encodes CASSPPGGHGYTF.